The 32 T cell receptor beta chains below were found in one sample sequenced in a study of T cells in Graves' hyperthyroidism and ophthalmopathy. The investigators amplified TCR beta CDR3 regions from RNA transcripts. First-round RT-PCR of the TCR CDR3 relied on the HTBI primer set. TCRdb passed the multiplex PCR reads through MiXCR, listing each CDR3 protein once. Among about 350,000 distinct CDR3 sequences listed, less than 20% were seen once. The specimen was blood. All receptors come from a woman between 40 and 50 years old with Graves' ophthalmopathy.

This clonotype was observed at least ten times. J is TRBJ2-6 and V is TRBV12-3 or TRBV12-4; 7 bases map to TRBD1. The CDR3 spans 17 residues. With 1 base clipped from V and 3 bases from J, the junction kept 6 bases outside the gene matches. DNA of the CDR3: TGTGCCAGCAGTTTAGACAGGGGAAAGCATGGGGCCAACGTCCTGACTTTC. Its translation is CASSLDRGKHGANVLTF.

This clonotype was observed at least ten times. The chain employs TRBV27 and TRBJ1-1, with no clear D. The CDR3 has 13 residues. The V and J ends lost 0 bases and 7 bases respectively, with 9 bases between them. The germline V gene encodes CDR1 MNHEY and CDR2 SMNVEV (reference sequence). The CDR3 coding sequence is TGTGCCAGCAGTTTATCGGCAAGCCGTGAAGCTTTCTTT. It codes for CASSLSASREAFF.

Comment on this clonotype: Compared with germline, one end of the junction differs, possibly owing to a read error. The J gene is TRBJ2-2, the V gene TRBV6-1; TRBD2 matches 10 bases. The CDR3 totals 17 residues. The V gene's germline CDR1 is MNHNS and CDR2 SASEGT. In nucleotides, the CDR3 is TGTGCCAGCAGCGAAGGAGCGGGAGGGCCAAGCACCGGGGAGCTGTTTTTT. Translation: CASSEGAGGPSTGELFF.

There are many counts of this clonotype. CDR3 residues: CASSVGQGAGEQYF. The CDR3 bases are TGTGCCAGCAGCGTCGGACAGGGGGCGGGTGAGCAGTACTTC. V gene TRBV9 combines with J gene TRBJ2-7; 11 bases map to TRBD1. This CDR3 has 14 amino acids. The V gene end was trimmed by 2 bases and the J gene end by 7 bases; junction bases not matched to a gene: 5. Germline V gene lookup returns CDR1 SGDLS and CDR2 YYNGEE.

The genes are TRBV11-1 and TRBJ2-4; TRBD1 matches at 9 bases. The ends lost 2 bases at V and 7 bases at J; junction bases unmatched: 6. This CDR3 region has 15 residues. In germline, CDR1 is SGHAT, CDR2 FQDESV (reference sequence). The CDR3 region is CASSLSNRGRNIQYF. CDR3 nucleotide sequence: TGTGCCAGCAGCTTAAGCAACAGGGGGCGTAACATTCAGTACTTC.

This clonotype was counted at least ten times. CDR3 bases: TGTGCCAGCAGCCTGTCCGGACAGGGCACTGAAGCTTTCTTT. Amino acids: CASSLSGQGTEAFF. This chain uses TRBV28 with TRBJ1-1, with 8 positions matching TRBD1. After removal of 6 bases from V and 4 bases from J, the junction contained 7 bases not matched to a gene. The CDR3 has 14 amino acids. Germline CDR1 MDHEN, CDR2 SYDVKM. The full variable domain, with the rest looked up from reference TRBV28 and TRBJ1-1, is DVKVTQSSRYLVKRTGEKVFLECVQDMDHENMFWYRQDPGLGLRLIYFSYDVKMKEKGDIPEGYSVSREKKERFSLILESASTNQTSMYLCASSLSGQGTEAFFGQGTRLTVV.

This clonotype came up many times. This sequence joins TRBV30 and TRBJ2-7; TRBD2 might be the D (6 bases). The CDR3 length is 15 residues. Germline CDR1 reads GTSNPN; CDR2 reads SVGIG (reference sequence). The V gene lost 0 bases and the J gene lost 9 bases, with 21 bases spanning the gap. The CDR3 DNA reads TGTGCCTGGAGTGTATCGGACTATCCTCTTTTTGCGCAGTACTTC. This codes for CAWSVSDYPLFAQYF.

This clonotype was recorded at least ten times. The junction and the germline gene differ at one end; a read error may be behind it. The chain combines TRBV6-1 with TRBJ1-2; D might be TRBD1 (5 bases). The CDR3 contains 13 residues. CDR1 and CDR2 (germline): MNHNS, SASEGT. Here the CDR3 DNA reads TGTGCCAGCAGGGAAGACAGCTTCGCTGGCTACACCTTC. It specifies CASREDSFAGYTF.

This clonotype has at least ten counts. This chain connects TRBV12-3 or TRBV12-4 to TRBJ1-1; D is perhaps TRBD1 (6 bases). The CDR3 is 14 amino acids. Deletions cut 4 bases from V and 3 bases from J, with 12 bases between. CDR3 nucleotides: TGTGCCAGCAGTTCCCGGGGGCGAGACACTGAAGCTTTCTTT. This sequence encodes CASSSRGRDTEAFF.

This clonotype was recorded many times. The V and J genes are TRBV30 and TRBJ2-2; no clear D gene. The germline V gene encodes CDR1 GTSNPN and CDR2 SVGIG (reference sequence). This CDR3 has 12 residues. Trimming removed 4 bases at V and 7 bases at J, with 10 bases between. The CDR3 sequence is CAWKVPGGELFF. DNA for the CDR3: TGTGCCTGGAAGGTCCCCGGCGGGGAGCTGTTTTTT.

Turning to this clonotype: The junction shows a germline mismatch at one end, possibly a read error. This chain connects TRBV6-1 to TRBJ1-5; tentative D call: TRBD1 (6 bases). The length of the CDR3 is 13 residues. Germline V CDR1 and CDR2: MNHNS, SASEGT. The CDR3 is CASRLTGHQPQRF. CDR3 DNA sequence: TGTGCCAGCAGACTGACAGGCCATCAGCCCCAGCGTTTT.

The V call is TRBV12-3 or TRBV12-4, the J call TRBJ2-5; no clear D. The CDR3 runs 15 residues. V was trimmed by 3 bases and J by 5 bases, leaving 16 bases between them. The CDR3 DNA is TGTGCCAGCAGTTTTTTAGGCCCCGGCAGGGAGACCCAGTACTTC. As protein: CASSFLGPGRETQYF.

Ten or more counts support this clonotype. The chain combines TRBV12-5 with TRBJ1-5, with D maybe TRBD1 (5 bases). CDR1 is LGHNT, CDR2 FRNRAP, per germline. The V gene lost 1 base and the J gene lost 4 bases, with 14 bases spanning the gap. The CDR3 loop spans 16 amino acids. CDR3 DNA: TGTGCTAGTGGTTTGGACCCCCCGGCAGGGAATCAGCCCCAGCATTTT. It codes for CASGLDPPAGNQPQHF.

This clonotype was recorded many times. This chain links TRBV10-2 with TRBJ2-5; 9 nucleotides line up with TRBD1. Germline CDR1 WSHSY, CDR2 SAAADI. With V trimmed by 6 bases and J by 4 bases, 3 bases remained unmatched. The CDR3 runs 13 residues. The CDR3 is CASRRGQGETQYF. CDR3 bases: TGCGCCAGCAGGAGGGGACAGGGAGAGACCCAGTACTTC.

This chain uses TRBV28 with TRBJ1-5; 7 positions match TRBD1. The germline V gene has CDR1 MDHEN and CDR2 SYDVKM. V shed 6 bases and J 1 base; nucleotides not matched to a gene: 6. The CDR3 is made up of 15 amino acids. The CDR3 reads CASRPQGSSNQPQHF. The CDR3 DNA follows: TGTGCCAGCAGGCCACAGGGGTCAAGCAATCAGCCCCAGCATTTT.

This clonotype was counted at least ten times. This chain joins TRBV15 and TRBJ1-2; D is uncertain. The CDR3 runs to 14 residues. V was trimmed by 1 base and J by 3 bases, leaving 9 bases between them. Germline V gene data show CDR1 as LNHNV and CDR2 as YYDKDF (reference sequence). The CDR3 is CATSRAEIHYGYTF. CDR3 nucleotide sequence: TGTGCCACCAGCAGAGCTGAAATTCACTATGGCTACACCTTC. Using reference TRBV15 and TRBJ1-2 for the parts outside the CDR3, the full variable domain is DAMVIQNPRYQVTQFGKPVTLSCSQTLNHNVMYWYQQKSSQAPKLLFHYYDKDFNNEADTPDNFQSRRPNTSFCFLDIRSPGLGDTAMYLCATSRAEIHYGYTFGSGTRLTVV.

At least ten counts were recorded for this clonotype. The chain links TRBV30 to TRBJ2-5, with TRBD2 as a possible D gene (5 bases). Germline assignment: CDR1 GTSNPN and CDR2 SVGIG (reference sequence). The V and J ends lost 3 bases and 1 base respectively, with 12 bases between them. This CDR3 has 14 residues. The chain's CDR3 is CAWRRRAIQETQYF. The CDR3 coding sequence is TGTGCCTGGAGACGGCGGGCAATCCAAGAGACCCAGTACTTC.

The sample holds many counts of this clonotype. This sequence joins TRBV15 and TRBJ2-7; D unclear. V lost 8 bases and J lost 2, with 13 bases in between. The CDR3 length is 13 residues. Germline V lookup: CDR1 LNHNV, CDR2 YYDKDF (reference sequence). The CDR3 loop reads CATGSGDTYEQYF. The CDR3 DNA sequence: TGTGCCACCGGGTCCGGCGATACCTACGAGCAGTACTTC.

This clonotype was detected many times. The chain links TRBV7-9 to TRBJ2-7, with a possible D match to TRBD1 (6 bases). V was clipped by 3 bases and J by 6 bases, with 18 bases between them. The CDR3 runs 15 residues. Germline lookup yields CDR1 SEHNR and CDR2 FQNEAQ (reference sequence). CDR3 in amino acids: CASSLGWQGRGEQYF. The DNA for the CDR3 is TGTGCCAGCAGCTTGGGTTGGCAGGGGCGCGGCGAGCAGTACTTC.

Ten or more counts support this clonotype. V is TRBV20-1 and J is TRBJ1-5, with D possibly matching TRBD1 (5 bases). V was clipped by 0 bases and J by 6 bases, with 12 bases between them. The CDR3 loop spans 14 amino acids. Germline V gene sequence: CDR1 DFQATT, CDR2 SNEGSKA (reference sequence). The CDR3 here is CSAREPRDSQPQHF. The CDR3 coding sequence is TGCAGTGCTAGAGAGCCAAGAGACAGTCAGCCCCAGCATTTT.

Ten or more counts support this clonotype. This rearrangement joins TRBV27 to TRBJ1-1; D unresolved. Per the germline V gene, CDR1 is MNHEY and CDR2 is SMNVEV (reference sequence). V was shortened by 6 bases and J by 4 bases, with 18 bases between the two germline ends. The CDR3 spans 15 residues. The CDR3: CASSLGTPGFTEAFF. The DNA for the CDR3 is TGTGCCAGCAGCTTAGGAACCCCCGGGTTCACTGAAGCTTTCTTT.

The table lists this clonotype with many counts. A much larger clonotype is one base distant, so this may be a read error. The V call is TRBV30, the J call TRBJ2-5; unclear D gene. The CDR3 covers 13 residues. Per the germline V gene, CDR1 is GTSNPN and CDR2 is SVGIG (reference sequence). The V end was cut by 0 bases, the J end by 5 bases, with 10 bases between. The CDR3 region is CAWSVTGTETQYF. CDR3 nucleotides: TGTGCCTGGAGTGTAACCGGTACTGAGACCCAGTACTTC.

This clonotype was picked up many times. The V call is TRBV7-8, the J call TRBJ2-2; unclear D gene. The CDR3 is made up of 16 amino acids. Germline assignment: CDR1 SGHVS and CDR2 FQNEAQ. The V and J ends lost 5 bases and 4 bases respectively, with 17 bases between them. CDR3 nucleotides: TGTGCCAGCAGCCAAACCGTGTCCCAATCCACCGGGGAGCTGTTTTTT. This translates into CASSQTVSQSTGELFF.

This clonotype was found many times. The chain has TRBV6-5 and TRBJ1-2; TRBD1 matches 7 bases. J was trimmed by 8 bases and V by 0 bases; bases with no gene match: 3. The CDR3 has 13 residues. Germline V CDR1 and CDR2: MNHEY, SVGAGI. The CDR3 sequence: CASSYSGQKGYTF. CDR3 nucleotides: TGTGCCAGCAGTTACTCGGGACAGAAGGGCTACACCTTC.

This clonotype has more than one count but fewer than ten. The chain couples TRBV20-1 to TRBJ2-2; 11 nucleotides agree with TRBD2. V shed 5 bases and J 7 bases; nucleotides not matched to a gene: 9. The CDR3 spans 15 residues. Germline lookup yields CDR1 DFQATT and CDR2 SNEGSKA (reference sequence). Here the CDR3 DNA reads TGCAGTGCTCAAAATAGCGGGAGGGCCGTCGGGGAGCTGTTTTTT. Translating gives CSAQNSGRAVGELFF.

Ten or more counts support this clonotype. The chain recombines TRBV6-5 with TRBJ2-2, with D unclear. From germline, CDR1 is MNHEY and CDR2 SVGAGI. V was shortened by 0 bases and J by 3 bases, with 14 bases between the two germline ends. This CDR3 contains 17 residues. The CDR3 here is CASSYSGSPTHTGELFF. Written as DNA, the CDR3 is TGTGCCAGCAGTTACTCGGGCAGCCCTACCCACACCGGGGAGCTGTTTTTT.

The J gene is TRBJ1-6, the V gene TRBV6-1, with D unresolved. Trimming took off 0 bases at V and 0 bases at J, with 15 bases between the two ends. There are 19 residues in the CDR3. Germline V gene sequence: CDR1 MNHNS, CDR2 SASEGT. Here the CDR3 reads CASSEASTGLSSYNSPLHF. The CDR3 DNA is TGTGCCAGCAGTGAAGCGAGTACTGGCTTAAGCTCCTATAATTCACCCCTCCACTTT.

This clonotype appeared many times. The rearrangement joins TRBV29-1 to TRBJ2-7; TRBD2 might be the D (6 bases). V shed 6 bases and J shed 2 bases, with 14 bases lying between them. Germline V lookup: CDR1 SQVTM, CDR2 ANQGSEA. This CDR3 has 13 amino acids. This CDR3 reads CSVIGTEAYEQYF. The DNA of the CDR3 is TGCAGCGTAATCGGGACTGAAGCCTACGAGCAGTACTTC.

This clonotype was seen at least ten times. The V gene is TRBV12-5, the J gene TRBJ2-2; D not certain. CDR3 length: 14 residues. V gave up 1 base and J gave up 6 bases, with 9 bases separating them. Germline V lookup: CDR1 LGHNT, CDR2 FRNRAP. CDR3 residues: CASGLGVAAGELFF. The CDR3 nucleotides are TGTGCTAGTGGTTTGGGGGTGGCGGCCGGGGAGCTGTTTTTT.

This clonotype was detected only a few times. A single base separates this from a much larger clone, so it may be a read error. V usage is TRBV12-3 or TRBV12-4 and J usage is TRBJ1-1; D may be TRBD1 (5 bases). CDR3 length equals 15 residues. Here the CDR3 DNA reads TGTGCCAGCAGTAAAAAGGGACTAACTAACACCGAAGCTTTCTTT. This sequence encodes CASSKKGLTNTEAFF.

The sample holds many counts of this clonotype. The rearrangement uses TRBV4-1 and TRBJ2-7; a possible D gene is TRBD2 (6 bases). The CDR3 has 13 amino acids. Germline V CDR1 and CDR2: MGHRA, YSYEKL. Trimming removed 3 bases at V and 4 bases at J, with 10 bases between. This CDR3 reads CASSHQGRYEQYF. Here the CDR3 DNA reads TGCGCCAGCAGCCACCAAGGGAGGTACGAGCAGTACTTC.

This clonotype has more than one count but fewer than ten. This may arise from a read error, as a much more abundant clone is one base away. V is TRBV5-5 and J is TRBJ1-1; D ambiguous. Trimming removed 0 bases at V and 11 bases at J, with 20 bases between. Germline CDR1 reads SGHKS; CDR2 reads YYEKEE (reference sequence). The CDR3 is made up of 15 amino acids. The CDR3 coding sequence is TGTGCCAGCAGCTTGGCTGCGACATACTCTATTTTGGCTTTCTTT. It encodes CASSLAATYSILAFF.